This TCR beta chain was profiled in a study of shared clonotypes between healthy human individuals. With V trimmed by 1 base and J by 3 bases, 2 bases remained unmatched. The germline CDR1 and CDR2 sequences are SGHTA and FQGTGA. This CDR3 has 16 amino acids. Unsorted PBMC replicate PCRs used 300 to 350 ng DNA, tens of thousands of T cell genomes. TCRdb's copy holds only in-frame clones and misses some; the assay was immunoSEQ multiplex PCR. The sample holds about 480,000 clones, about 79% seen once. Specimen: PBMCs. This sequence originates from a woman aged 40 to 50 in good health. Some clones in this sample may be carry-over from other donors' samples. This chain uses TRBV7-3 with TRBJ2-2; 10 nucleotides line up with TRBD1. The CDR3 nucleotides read TGTGCCAGCAGCTTAAGACAGGGGGCGGACACCGGGGAGCTGTTTTTT. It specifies CASSLRQGADTGELFF. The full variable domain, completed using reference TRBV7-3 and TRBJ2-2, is GAGVSQTPSNKVTEKGKYVELRCDPISGHTALYWYRQSLGQGPEFLIYFQGTGAADDSGLPNDRFFAVRPEGSVSTLKIQRTERGDSAVYLCASSLRQGADTGELFFGEGSRLTVL.